The count of the clone carrying this T cell receptor (beta chain) is one. Its antigen remains unknown. The protocol was immunoSEQ multiplex PCR, while the TCRdb copy is restricted to in-frame clones and leaves out a portion. The table shows under 150,000 clones, with approximately 86% occurring only once. These data come from a study of identifying expanded T cells in peripheral blood. No infections or other immune events were documented during collection. Points from the study as a whole: Technical replicates showed about 1.1 changed clones; approximately two weeks approximately 16; four weeks 19.

CDR3 length: 12 residues. The ends were cut back, 4 bases at V and 2 bases at J, with 7 bases in the middle. Germline CDR1 SQVTM, CDR2 ANQGSEA. The chain joins TRBV29-1 to TRBJ2-3; D is uncertain. The clonotype originates from a person aged 18-70 years in good health. Sequenced: blood. The CDR3 loop is CSVGGPTDTQYF. The DNA of the CDR3 is TGCAGCGTTGGGGGTCCCACAGATACGCAGTATTTT.